This T cell receptor (beta chain) emerged from a study of T cell responses to AZD1222 COVID-19 vaccine. General study points: Researchers took repertoire samples only after the peak T cell response had come. Mapped onto spike, vaccine-associated CD4 TCRs spanned it and were dominant at 160-218 and 743-854. The sample set comprised mostly white British donors with more females, and clonal diversity was possibly underestimated.

The count of this clone is one. As yet, its antigen is unknown. Assay: immunoSEQ multiplex PCR; the TCRdb copy retains only in-frame clones and omits some. The sample includes 95,000 to 150,000 clones, more than 85% of them seen just once. The sequence was obtained from an adult in good health. Sequencing used peripheral blood, obtained on day 0 of AZD1222 vaccination.

The CDR3 region is CASSSRAGEYNEQFF. In DNA form, the CDR3 reads TGTGCCAGCAGCTCAAGAGCGGGGGAGTACAATGAGCAGTTCTTC. The chain joins TRBV5-5 to TRBJ2-1; 8 bases line up with TRBD2. The CDR3 has 15 residues. The V gene end was trimmed by 3 bases and the J gene end by 4 bases; junction bases not matched to a gene: 6. Germline CDR1 is SGHKS and CDR2 is YYEKEE (reference sequence). Full variable domain (missing parts from reference TRBV5-5 and TRBJ2-1): DAGVTQSPTHLIKTRGQQVTLRCSPISGHKSVSWYQQVLGQGPQFIFQYYEKEERGRGNFPDRFSARQFPNYSSELNVNALLLGDSALYLCASSSRAGEYNEQFFGPGTRLTVL.